This T cell receptor (beta chain) was sequenced during a study of radiotherapy plus CTLA-4 blockade in lung cancer. Study-wide background: Objective response rate was over 15%; disease control rate, approximately 28%.

Profiled with immunoSEQ multiplex PCR; TCRdb holds only in-frame clones, not every one. The sample includes tens of thousands of clones, 85% of them seen just once. The study's findings and limits: Subsequent to radiotherapy plus ipilimumab, tumor-derived TCR clones underwent expansion in blood. The authors reported that early blood T cell clone dynamics, with interferon-beta, best predicted response.

The J segment lost 4 bases and the V segment lost 1 base, leaving 5 bases of the junction unmatched. Germline V gene sequence: CDR1 SGHRS, CDR2 YFSETQ. This CDR3 contains 15 residues. Regarding this clone: The antigen remains unidentified.

Focal radiation with ipilimumab CTLA-4 blockade was given to patients with chemo-refractory metastatic non-small-cell lung cancer. The J gene is TRBJ1-3, the V gene TRBV5-1; 7 nucleotides agree with TRBD1. The origin of this receptor is a human donor with non-small cell lung cancer whose response to radiotherapy plus ipilimumab could not be evaluated. The specimen comprised peripheral blood, sampled from a patient treated with radiotherapy plus ipilimumab. CDR3 bases: TGCGCCAGCAGCTTGTCCGGGACAGAGGGAAACACCATATATTTT. Protein sequence: CASSLSGTEGNTIYF.